The next 29 T cell receptor beta chains were all read from a single sample in a study of shared clonotypes between healthy human individuals (dated by TCRdb to 2018 to 2020). Libraries were made using the immunoSEQ multiplex PCR assay. The table was pulled from immuneACCESS by TCRdb, which kept in-frame rearrangements only. Such tables lose some clones; where checked, under half of the loss comes from unresolved V genes, and the rest has no known cause. In all, the sample holds around 2.1 million clones, and under 97% of those were seen once. The ten most abundant clones make up around 0.13% of the sample. Material: naive CD4+ T cells sorted from blood. In light of the paper, this sample's cell subset or site label describes: CD45RA+ positively selected. These receptors came from a man aged 18-30 years in good health.

The rearrangement joins TRBV5-6 to TRBJ1-1; TRBD1 matches 8 bases. V lost 0 bases, J lost 3 bases, and 10 bases stayed unmatched. The germline CDR1 and CDR2 sequences are SGHDT and YYEEEE. The CDR3 runs 17 residues. CDR3 coding DNA: TGTGCCAGCAGCTTGGGGGGACAGGTCTTCCTTGACACTGAAGCTTTCTTT. Translation gives CASSLGGQVFLDTEAFF. Drawing the rest from reference TRBV5-6 and TRBJ1-1, the complete variable domain is DAGVTQSPTHLIKTRGQQVTLRCSPKSGHDTVSWYQQALGQGPQFIFQYYEEEERQRGNFPDRFSGHQFPNYSSELNVNALLLGDSALYLCASSLGGQVFLDTEAFFGQGTRLTVV.

This rearrangement joins TRBV7-2 to TRBJ2-7, with D perhaps matching TRBD1 or TRBD2 (5 bases each). The better agreement between TRBJ2-1 and the DNA end casts doubt on the J call. The V gene's germline CDR1 is SGHTA and CDR2 FQGNSA. CDR3 size: 13 residues. Here the CDR3 reads CASSLAGDNEQFF. The CDR3 nucleotides read TGTGCCAGCAGCTTAGCGGGGGACAATGAGCAGTTCTTC.

The chain combines TRBV7-2 with TRBJ1-1, with unresolved D. Germline CDR1 SGHTA, CDR2 FQGNSA. The CDR3 consists of 12 residues. V was shortened by 3 bases and J by 11 bases, with 13 bases between the two germline ends. CDR3 sequence: CASSFVGSSAFF. The CDR3 DNA reads TGTGCCAGCAGCTTCGTGGGCAGTTCTGCTTTCTTT.

The chain carries TRBV12-1 and TRBJ2-7; the D call of TRBD1 is as the table states it, not checked on the DNA. TRBV12-1 is recorded as a pseudogene. CDR3 size: 16 residues. CDR3 bases: TGTGCCAGCAGCTTTACCCCTGGACAGGGTGGTGGAGAGCAGTACTTC. It specifies CASSFTPGQGGGEQYF.

The rearrangement links TRBV28 to TRBJ2-5, with 7 positions matching TRBD1. The CDR3 spans 15 residues. Germline V gene data show CDR1 as MDHEN and CDR2 as SYDVKM. Germline trimming cut 5 bases from V and 1 base from J; bases unmatched to any gene: 7. The CDR3 here is CASSPRTGFQETQYF. The CDR3 nucleotides read TGTGCCAGCAGTCCAAGGACAGGATTCCAAGAGACCCAGTACTTC.

V gene TRBV10-3 combines with J gene TRBJ1-2; D remains ambiguous. V was cut by 10 bases and J by 4 bases, with 16 bases left in between. Germline lookup yields CDR1 ENHRY and CDR2 SYGVKD. The CDR3 loop spans 13 amino acids. CDR3 loop: CATADTSIYGYTF. In DNA, the CDR3 is TGTGCCACCGCAGACACATCCATCTATGGCTACACCTTC.

The chain carries TRBV6-5 and TRBJ1-6; TRBD1 aligns across 9 bases. Trimming removed 8 bases from V and 9 bases from J; junction bases left unmatched: 5. Looked up from germline, CDR1 is MNHEY and CDR2 is SVGAGI. The CDR3 runs 13 residues. Written as DNA, the CDR3 is TGTGCCAGCCGAAGACAGGGGGTTTCACCCCTCCACTTT. Translating gives CASRRQGVSPLHF.

The chain links TRBV6-6 to TRBJ1-5, with 7 bases that match TRBD1. This CDR3 spans 15 amino acids. The germline CDR1 and CDR2 sequences are MNHNY and SVGAGI (reference sequence). V was pared by 8 bases and J by 3 bases, with 10 bases of the junction left unmatched. This CDR3 is CASGDKGQNNQPQHF. Here the CDR3 DNA reads TGTGCCAGCGGGGATAAGGGACAGAACAATCAGCCCCAGCATTTT.

The chain is built from TRBV11-3 and TRBJ2-2; 7 nucleotides align to TRBD2. Trimming at V came to 1 base and at J to 6 bases, leaving 8 bases not matched to a gene. The germline V gene encodes CDR1 SGHNT and CDR2 YENEEA. The CDR3 consists of 16 residues. In nucleotides, the CDR3 is TGTGCCAGCAGCTTAGGGACTAGTCAGAGGTCCGGGGAGCTGTTTTTT. It codes for CASSLGTSQRSGELFF.

This chain connects TRBV28 to TRBJ1-2; TRBD1 agrees at 9 bases. V dropped 9 bases and J dropped 6; count of bases not matched to a gene: 14. Germline values: CDR1 MDHEN, CDR2 SYDVKM. The CDR3 is 15 amino acids. The CDR3 loop reads CASRRDTGGGNGYTF. The CDR3 DNA reads TGTGCCAGTAGAAGAGATACAGGGGGCGGAAATGGCTACACCTTC.

This chain uses TRBV6-5 with TRBJ2-7, with 11 bases identical to TRBD2. Germline values: CDR1 MNHEY, CDR2 SVGAGI. V lost 5 bases to trimming and J lost 6 bases; unmatched junction nucleotides: 6. This CDR3 is built from 14 residues. The CDR3 nucleotides read TGTGCCAGCAGTAGCCTAGCGGGAGGAACCGAGCAGTACTTC. It yields the protein CASSSLAGGTEQYF.

The chain employs TRBV10-2 and TRBJ2-1, with 9 bases that match TRBD1. CDR3 length: 14 residues. J gave up 7 bases and V 4 bases, and 5 bases lay outside the gene matches. The germline gives CDR1 WSHSY, CDR2 SAAADI. For the CDR3, the DNA is TGCGCCAGCAGTGTTGGGACAGGGAGGAATGAGCAGTTCTTC. It translates to CASSVGTGRNEQFF.

About this clone: Other DNA variants within this sample encode the same CDR3. The chain employs TRBV18 and TRBJ1-5; 10 bases map to TRBD1. The germline gives CDR1 KGHSH, CDR2 LQKENI. V dropped 6 bases and J dropped 2; count of bases not matched to a gene: 7. The CDR3 is 16 residues long. The chain's CDR3 is CASSPTGTGGNQPQHF. DNA for the CDR3: TGTGCCAGCTCGCCTACCGGGACAGGGGGCAATCAGCCCCAGCATTTT.

This chain uses TRBV27 with TRBJ2-3, with D unresolved. The V end was cut by 6 bases, the J end by 5 bases, with 9 bases between. CDR3 length equals 12 residues. Germline CDR1 and CDR2: MNHEY and SMNVEV (reference sequence). The CDR3 DNA reads as TGTGCCAGCAGCGGCCCCGGAGATACGCAGTATTTT. Translating gives CASSGPGDTQYF.

The J gene is TRBJ2-5, the V gene TRBV11-2, with D unclear. The V and J ends lost 3 bases and 4 bases respectively, with 15 bases between them. CDR3 length: 15 amino acids. The germline V gene has CDR1 SGHAT and CDR2 FQNNGV. The CDR3 is CASSLAHQPPETQYF. The CDR3 DNA is TGTGCCAGCAGCTTGGCTCATCAACCCCCAGAGACCCAGTACTTC.

The chain employs TRBV25-1 and TRBJ2-4, with D unresolved. The V and J ends lost 6 bases and 9 bases respectively, with 18 bases between them. The CDR3 runs 14 residues. CDR1 is MGHDK and CDR2 is SYGVNS in the germline V gene. CDR3 bases: TGTGCCAGCAGCACATCCGTCAGCCGAGCCATTCAGTACTTC. It specifies CASSTSVSRAIQYF.

The chain employs TRBV6-1 and TRBJ1-1; D gene uncertain. This CDR3 comprises 15 residues. Looked up from germline, CDR1 is MNHNS and CDR2 is SASEGT. V was trimmed by 1 base and J by 1 base, leaving 10 bases between them. The CDR3 reads CASSEVTWRNTEAFF. CDR3 nucleotides: TGTGCCAGCAGTGAAGTGACGTGGCGGAACACTGAAGCTTTCTTT.

This clone was detected once. The chain links TRBV7-2 to TRBJ2-5; the match to TRBD2 covers 7 bases. The CDR3 loop spans 14 amino acids. V gave up 1 base and J gave up 2 bases; unmatched junction bases: 1. Germline V gives CDR1 SGHTA, CDR2 FQGNSA. The CDR3 region is CASSLELAQETQYF. CDR3 nucleotide sequence: TGTGCCAGCAGCTTAGAACTAGCGCAAGAGACCCAGTACTTC.

This chain links TRBV6-6 with TRBJ2-1, with 12 bases lining up with TRBD2. Unmatched junction bases numbered 6, after V lost 7 bases and J lost 8 bases. This CDR3 region has 14 residues. Germline V CDR1 and CDR2: MNHNY, SVGAGI (reference sequence). CDR3 sequence reads: CASITSGGYHEQFF. In nucleotides, the CDR3 is TGTGCCAGCATTACTAGCGGGGGGTATCATGAGCAGTTCTTC.

The chain carries TRBV5-1 and TRBJ2-5; 8 nucleotides agree with TRBD2. The CDR3 extends over 16 amino acids. V dropped 0 bases and J dropped 1; count of bases not matched to a gene: 5. Germline V gene sequence: CDR1 SGHRS, CDR2 YFSETQ. CDR3 residues: CASSLEWLAGQETQYF. For the CDR3, the DNA is TGCGCCAGCAGCTTGGAGTGGCTAGCGGGCCAAGAGACCCAGTACTTC.

V usage is TRBV6-5 and J usage is TRBJ2-3, with D perhaps TRBD1 or TRBD2 (6 bases each). Trimming left V 0 bases short and J 8 bases short, with 15 bases between. Germline V gives CDR1 MNHEY, CDR2 SVGAGI. This CDR3 spans 15 amino acids. The CDR3 is CASSYSFPGGGTQYF. CDR3 DNA sequence: TGTGCCAGCAGTTACTCGTTCCCAGGAGGGGGTACGCAGTATTTT.

J is TRBJ1-2 and V is TRBV29-1, with 7 bases that match TRBD1. Per germline, CDR1 SQVTM and CDR2 ANQGSEA. V was pared by 3 bases and J by 6 bases, with 4 bases of the junction left unmatched. The CDR3 covers 12 residues. The CDR3 DNA reads as TGCAGCGTTGAGAGACAGGGTAATGGCTACACCTTC. It yields the protein CSVERQGNGYTF.

The V gene is TRBV6-5, the J gene TRBJ2-1; 11 bases fit TRBD2. In germline, CDR1 is MNHEY, CDR2 SVGAGI. The CDR3 is 15 amino acids. V was pared by 7 bases and J by 6 bases, with 8 bases of the junction left unmatched. CDR3 sequence (DNA): TGTGCCAGCAATTCCGGGACTAGCGGTCGCAATGAGCAGTTCTTC. It specifies CASNSGTSGRNEQFF.

This sequence joins TRBV27 and TRBJ2-7; the match to TRBD1 covers 8 bases. This CDR3 contains 18 residues. In germline, CDR1 is MNHEY, CDR2 SMNVEV (reference sequence). J lost 3 bases, V lost 0 bases, and 13 bases had no gene match. The DNA of the CDR3 is TGTGCCAGCAGTTTATCGGGGCAGCCGGACAGGGTCTTCTACGAGCAGTACTTC. Translating gives CASSLSGQPDRVFYEQYF.

V is TRBV19 and J is TRBJ2-7; 7 nucleotides align to TRBD1. CDR3 size: 14 residues. V was pared by 3 bases and J by 9 bases, with 11 bases of the junction left unmatched. Germline values: CDR1 LNHDA, CDR2 SQIVND (reference sequence). In DNA form, the CDR3 reads TGTGCCAGTAGTATGGATGACAGGGCTGGGGGGCAGTACTTC. Translated: CASSMDDRAGGQYF.

The chain recombines TRBV5-1 with TRBJ2-3, with no clear D. This CDR3 has 16 amino acids. Germline V gives CDR1 SGHRS, CDR2 YFSETQ. V was trimmed by 2 bases and J by 0 bases, leaving 13 bases between them. As DNA, the CDR3 is TGCGCCAGCAGCTTACGTTCTGAGGCTAGCACAGATACGCAGTATTTT. This codes for CASSLRSEASTDTQYF.

V usage is TRBV21-1 and J usage is TRBJ1-2. TRBV21-1 is designated a pseudogene. The CDR3 contains 12 residues. For the CDR3, the DNA is TGTGCCAGCAGCACCTCTGTATATGGCTACACCTTC. Translating gives CASSTSVYGYTF.

The V gene is TRBV30, the J gene TRBJ1-3; the D is unclear. From germline, CDR1 is GTSNPN and CDR2 SVGIG (reference sequence). The CDR3 contains 15 residues. With 1 base removed from V and 1 base from J, the gap between germline ends came to 11 bases. The CDR3 DNA reads as TGTGCCTGGAGTGCTAGGCGAGGTTCTGGAAACACCATATATTTT. Translated: CAWSARRGSGNTIYF.

The chain recombines TRBV10-1 with TRBJ2-2; D is possibly TRBD2 (6 bases). V was pared by 9 bases and J by 1 base, with 12 bases between. CDR1 is WNHNN and CDR2 is SYGVQD in the germline V gene (reference sequence). This CDR3 has 14 residues. The CDR3 coding sequence is TGCGCCAGGATAGCGGCGCGGAACACCGGGGAGCTGTTTTTT. It codes for CARIAARNTGELFF.